This entry describes one TCR beta chain. This entry is derived from a study of shared clonotypes between healthy human individuals. Nashville, Tennessee was home to all donors, each a Caucasian adult. Into CD45RA+ naive and CD45RA-negative memory subsets, the CD4+ cells were split. From germline, CDR1 is MDHEN and CDR2 SYDVKM. Trimming removed 2 bases from V and 3 bases from J, with 2 bases in between. CDR3 length equals 12 residues. Assay execution took place at the deep level. Every subset had its genomic DNA shared out evenly among several immunoSEQ plates. Using immunoSEQ multiplex PCR, the repertoire was profiled, and TCRdb retains in-frame clones only, with some absent. The table lists fewer than 1.4 million clones, 78% of them singletons.

The chain has TRBV28 and TRBJ1-3, with no clear D. The sample comprised memory CD4+ T cells from PBMCs. Subset noted: CD45RA-negative fraction. The origin of this receptor is a man between 18 and 35 years old in good health. Some clones in this sample may be carry-over from other donors' samples. The CDR3 nucleotides read TGTGCCAGCAGTTTAGTTGGAAACACCATATATTTT. Translating gives CASSLVGNTIYF.